This T cell receptor (beta chain) appears in the sequencing data of a study of blood T cell dynamics during melanoma immunotherapy. Study summary: Metastatic melanoma patients received first-line pembrolizumab or nivolumab plus ipilimumab.

Germline trimming cut 1 base from V and 5 bases from J; bases unmatched to any gene: 6. Germline CDR1 and CDR2: SGHDT and YYEEEE. This CDR3 comprises 16 residues. The time point is: week 3, after first cycle of checkpoint inhibitor. Measured with immunoSEQ multiplex PCR; TCRdb has only the in-frame clones, and not every one. Of more than 15,000 clones listed, about 90% are singletons. The sample was blood, taken from a patient treated with checkpoint blockade. This TCR was sampled from a human donor with melanoma. The chain combines TRBV5-6 with TRBJ1-4; 9 nucleotides match TRBD1. CDR3 sequence: CASSLYFGTGNEKLFF. The CDR3 bases are TGTGCCAGCAGCTTGTATTTCGGGACAGGGAATGAAAAACTGTTTTTT. The whole variable domain, filled in from reference TRBV5-6 and TRBJ1-4, reads DAGVTQSPTHLIKTRGQQVTLRCSPKSGHDTVSWYQQALGQGPQFIFQYYEEEERQRGNFPDRFSGHQFPNYSSELNVNALLLGDSALYLCASSLYFGTGNEKLFFGSGTQLSVL.